One and the same sample provided the 14 T cell receptor beta chains below, sequenced in a study of cytomegalovirus exposure and HLA in healthy donors. A multiplex PCR was run with 60 Vbeta primers and 13 Jbeta primers. The table came from immunoSEQ multiplex PCR; TCRdb's copy has only in-frame clones and leaves some out. The sample gives 150,000 to 200,000 clones, 81% of which show up once; around 14% is in the top ten. The source material was PBMCs. These receptors came from a woman aged 45-59 years in good health and CMV-seronegative.

This sequence joins TRBV6-1 and TRBJ1-1, with D possibly being TRBD1 (6 bases). CDR3 length: 14 amino acids. The germline V gene encodes CDR1 MNHNS and CDR2 SASEGT. V shed 0 bases and J shed 3 bases, with 8 bases lying between them. The CDR3 loop is CASSEAGGDTEAFF. The DNA of the CDR3 is TGTGCCAGCAGTGAAGCAGGGGGGGACACTGAAGCTTTCTTT.

The rearrangement uses TRBV11-2 and TRBJ1-2; tentatively, D is TRBD1 (5 bases). Germline CDR1 and CDR2: SGHAT and FQNNGV. This CDR3 comprises 17 residues. Trimming took 1 base from V and 0 from J, leaving 15 bases between them. The DNA of the CDR3 is TGTGCCAGCAGCTTAGGAATCGACAGACGGACTAACTATGGCTACACCTTC. It encodes CASSLGIDRRTNYGYTF.

The V and J genes are TRBV7-2 and TRBJ1-1; D is perhaps TRBD1 (5 bases). This CDR3 is 15 amino acids long. V was trimmed by 3 bases and J by 3 bases, leaving 14 bases between them. The V gene's germline CDR1 is SGHTA and CDR2 FQGNSA. Here the CDR3 DNA reads TGTGCCAGCAGCTTTAAACGGGGGGAGCACACTGAAGCTTTCTTT. This sequence encodes CASSFKRGEHTEAFF. Together with reference TRBV7-2 and TRBJ1-1, the CDR3 gives the full variable domain: GAGVSQSPSNKVTEKGKDVELRCDPISGHTALYWYRQSLGQGLEFLIYFQGNSAPDKSGLPSDRFSAERTGGSVSTLTIQRTQQEDSAVYLCASSFKRGEHTEAFFGQGTRLTVV.

V is TRBV19 and J is TRBJ2-3, with 11 bases fitting TRBD2. The ends lost 10 bases at V and 1 base at J; junction bases unmatched: 4. The CDR3 sequence is 14 residues long. Germline V gene data show CDR1 as LNHDA and CDR2 as SQIVND (reference sequence). The CDR3 is CATVAGGGTDTQYF. CDR3 DNA: TGTGCCACCGTAGCGGGGGGGGGCACAGATACGCAGTATTTT.

This clone was counted between two and nine times. In DNA, the CDR3 is TGTGCCAGCAGACCCGGGACAGGGTCCTACGAGCAGTACTTC. The encoded protein is CASRPGTGSYEQYF. V usage is TRBV6-5 and J usage is TRBJ2-7; 9 bases fit TRBD1. Per the germline V gene, CDR1 is MNHEY and CDR2 is SVGAGI. V lost 6 bases to trimming and J lost 1 base; unmatched junction nucleotides: 4. The CDR3 length is 14 residues.

The chain is built from TRBV29-1 and TRBJ2-7; D is possibly TRBD2 (5 bases). From germline, CDR1 is SQVTM and CDR2 ANQGSEA. V was shortened by 4 bases and J by 4 bases, with 14 bases between the two germline ends. CDR3 length equals 13 residues. Here the CDR3 DNA reads TGCAGCGTTGCGGAGGTCTTAGGGTACGAGCAGTACTTC. It encodes CSVAEVLGYEQYF.

The chain recombines TRBV7-2 with TRBJ1-2; TRBD1 is a possible D gene (6 bases). Trimming pared 5 bases from V and 2 bases from J, leaving 18 bases between. From germline, CDR1 is SGHTA and CDR2 FQGNSA. CDR3 length: 16 residues. The DNA for the CDR3 is TGTGCCAGCAGCCCCAGGAGGAGGGGGGGCAACTATGGCTACACCTTC. This encodes CASSPRRRGGNYGYTF.

The chain joins TRBV7-6 to TRBJ2-7; 12 nucleotides align to TRBD1. Germline loops: CDR1 SGHVS, CDR2 FNYEAQ. With 5 bases clipped from V and 6 bases from J, the junction kept 5 bases outside the gene matches. The CDR3 extends over 14 amino acids. The CDR3 DNA follows: TGTGCCAGCAGCCCCGGGACAGGGGGCGGCGAGCAGTACTTC. This codes for CASSPGTGGGEQYF.

The gene calls are TRBV7-2 and TRBJ1-5, with D perhaps TRBD1 (5 bases). Germline values: CDR1 SGHTA, CDR2 FQGNSA. V lost 5 bases to trimming and J lost 0 bases, with 11 bases between them. The CDR3 runs 15 residues. CDR3 sequence reads: CASSPTAHSNQPQHF. In DNA, the CDR3 is TGTGCCAGCAGCCCGACAGCTCATAGCAATCAGCCCCAGCATTTT.

V and J are TRBV5-1 and TRBJ1-5; 8 positions agree with TRBD1. V lost 3 bases to trimming and J lost 5 bases; unmatched junction nucleotides: 16. The V gene's germline CDR1 is SGHRS and CDR2 YFSETQ. CDR3 length equals 18 residues. DNA of the CDR3: TGCGCCAGCAGCTGGGGGCCTGTGGGACAGGCGAGGGATCAGCCCCAGCATTTT. Encoded protein: CASSWGPVGQARDQPQHF.

V is TRBV9 and J is TRBJ2-1, with a tentative D call TRBD1 (6 bases). Trimming pared 3 bases from V and 5 bases from J, leaving 9 bases between. The germline CDR1 and CDR2 sequences are SGDLS and YYNGEE. This CDR3 has 13 residues. In DNA, the CDR3 is TGTGCCAGCAGCGGAGGACAGAACAATGAGCAGTTCTTC. Its translation is CASSGGQNNEQFF.

The V gene is TRBV11-2, the J gene TRBJ1-1; no reliable D call. CDR3 length: 14 amino acids. The germline CDR1 and CDR2 sequences are SGHAT and FQNNGV. Trimming pared 8 bases from V and 1 base from J, leaving 14 bases between. The chain's CDR3 is CASSGKWRNTEAFF. The CDR3 coding sequence is TGTGCCAGCTCCGGCAAATGGAGGAACACTGAAGCTTTCTTT. Looking up the rest from reference TRBV11-2 and TRBJ1-1 gives the full variable domain: EAGVAQSPRYKIIEKRQSVAFWCNPISGHATLYWYQQILGQGPKLLIQFQNNGVVDDSQLPKDRFSAERLKGVDSTLKIQPAKLEDSAVYLCASSGKWRNTEAFFGQGTRLTVV.

V usage is TRBV7-9 and J usage is TRBJ2-1; TRBD2 aligns across 8 bases. Germline CDR1 reads SEHNR; CDR2 reads FQNEAQ (reference sequence). The trim removed 5 bases at V and 8 bases at J, leaving 14 bases unmatched. The CDR3 is 16 residues long. The CDR3 DNA reads as TGTGCCAGCAGCCTCCCCAGCGGGAGTTCACGGGATGAGCAGTTCTTC. Translation gives CASSLPSGSSRDEQFF.

The V and J genes are TRBV25-1 and TRBJ2-7; perhaps TRBD1 as D (6 bases). V lost 3 bases and J 6 bases, leaving 9 bases between the germline ends. The CDR3 covers 12 residues. CDR1 is MGHDK and CDR2 is SYGVNS in the germline V gene. CDR3 sequence (DNA): TGTGCCAGCAGTGAGGTGGGGGCCGAGCAGTACTTC. Residues: CASSEVGAEQYF.